This T cell receptor beta chain was recorded in a study of blood T cell repertoires in COVID-19. For the study at large: From T cells, B-cell-depleted T cells, or PBMCs came the material, which was cDNA or gDNA.

Clones were sequenced by immunoSEQ multiplex PCR, and TCRdb holds only the in-frame ones, with some missing. The table has about 99,000 clones, about 86% seen once. Trimming cost V 3 bases and J 2 bases; bases outside gene matches: 4. This CDR3 has 13 residues. Germline V gives CDR1 DFQATT, CDR2 SNEGSKA (reference sequence). Sequencing was performed on peripheral blood. The sequence came from a woman aged 55 to 70 in a cohort sampled during active or convalescent COVID-19. The V and J genes are TRBV20-1 and TRBJ2-7, with 7 bases identical to TRBD1. The CDR3 region is CSASNDRAYEQYF. CDR3 DNA: TGCAGTGCTAGTAATGACAGGGCCTACGAGCAGTACTTC.